This T cell receptor beta chain was recorded in a study of T cells in Graves' hyperthyroidism and ophthalmopathy. A Clinical Activity Score of at least 3, a NOSPECS grade of at least 4 and a duration under 3 months were recorded in the ophthalmopathy patients. Lactation, pregnancy, other autoimmune disease or uncontrolled infection excluded patients. Study findings and constraints: In the analysis, a 13 V-J model separated ophthalmopathy from stable hyperthyroidism. It was a median about seven months before onset that the model predicted ophthalmopathy.

Of note for this clonotype: Its antigen remains unidentified.

Using RNA transcripts as the source, TCR beta CDR3 regions were amplified. The study used the HTBI primer set for a first-round RT-PCR of the TCR CDR3. TCRdb re-called the multiplex PCR reads through MiXCR, storing one row per CDR3 protein. In the table there are some 570,000 distinct CDR3 sequences, about a sixth of which are singletons. The CDR3 length is 16 residues. Losses at the gene ends were 5 bases for V and 2 bases for J; bases not matched to a gene: 8. Germline-derived CDR1 and CDR2 are DFQATT and SNEGSKA (reference sequence). The J gene is TRBJ2-3, the V gene TRBV20-1, with TRBD2 matching over 12 bases. Sequenced material: blood. This TCR was sampled from a woman aged 18-30 years with Graves' ophthalmopathy. In DNA, the CDR3 is TGCAGTGCTCAGTTGACTAGCGGGGGCCTCACAGATACGCAGTATTTT. It yields the protein CSAQLTSGGLTDTQYF.